This T cell receptor (beta chain) stems from a study of blood T cell repertoires in COVID-19. Overall study: Some COVID-19 samples were acute and others convalescent; all came from the United States, Italy and Spain. PBMCs, B-cell-depleted T cells, or T cells were the source of the cDNA or gDNA that made up the material.

Original handling: Counts of nucleated cells, estimated from reference gene primer amplification, were obtained. TCRdb's copy holds only in-frame clones and misses some; the assay was immunoSEQ multiplex PCR. D and trimming were read from the DNA, whereas the V and J calls and clone size are those reported in that table. The sample carries tens of thousands of clones, 90% to 95% recorded once. V shed 5 bases, J shed 3 bases, and the junction held 10 bases outside the gene matches. Germline assignment: CDR1 SGHAT and CDR2 FQNNGV. This CDR3 is built from 17 residues. This chain links TRBV11-2 with TRBJ1-3; 10 nucleotides agree with TRBD1. This TCR derives from a human donor with active COVID-19. The donor label of this sample is uncertain. The specimen was peripheral blood. The CDR3 here is CASSLFNRDRGGNTIYF. CDR3 nucleotide sequence: TGTGCCAGCAGCCTCTTCAACCGGGACAGGGGTGGAAACACCATATATTTT.